The T cell receptor (beta chain) described here comes from a study of early T cells in non-severe SARS-CoV-2 infection. In the study overall: The chains were unpaired, and the sequenced material was bulk RNA from unsorted whole blood.

V lost 4 bases and J lost 4, with 18 bases in between. CDR1 is SGHTS, CDR2 YDEGEE, per germline. This CDR3 contains 17 residues. Individual cDNA molecules received unique molecular identifiers. From the 5' RACE reads, TCRdb called clonotypes with MiXCR, one entry per CDR3 protein. The sample includes under 85,000 distinct CDR3 sequences, approximately 10% seen only once; the top ten take 5% to 7%. The chain joins TRBV5-8 to TRBJ1-6, with D tentatively TRBD1 (6 bases). The receptor comes from an adult who was a healthcare worker with PCR-confirmed SARS-CoV-2 infection or an uninfected control (not recorded which). Sample: whole blood, taken at baseline. Here the CDR3 reads CASSGLRTASYNSPLHF. The CDR3, as DNA: TGTGCCAGCAGCGGTCTGCGGACAGCGAGTTATAATTCACCCCTCCACTTT.